This TCR beta chain emerged from a study of cytomegalovirus exposure and HLA in healthy donors. Study-level results: In vitro checks showed that three CMV-associated chains really do target CMV antigens.

Comments on this clone: The antigen is not known.

Produced via immunoSEQ multiplex PCR; TCRdb's table is partial and in-frame only. The sample holds around 200,000 clones, 80% to 85% seen once. Germline V CDR1 and CDR2: SGDLS, YYNGEE. This CDR3 is 13 amino acids long. Trimming took off 0 bases at V and 0 bases at J, with 4 bases between the two ends. The sequence came from a woman aged 18-29 years in good health and CMV-seropositive. Material: PBMCs. The chain combines TRBV9 with TRBJ2-7; D is unclear. The CDR3 here is CASSVDSSYEQYF. The DNA of the CDR3 is TGTGCCAGCAGCGTAGATAGCTCCTACGAGCAGTACTTC.